This T cell receptor (beta chain) was found in a study of tumor-infiltrating lymphocytes in primary liver carcinoma. Overall study context: The patients included men and women who were aged 30 to 69 years. Samples returned roughly 3.5 to 7.5 million productive TCRbeta reads each. Read depth did not differ significantly between tissue types. Study findings and constraints: Reduced overlap was seen in tumor-adjacent and tumor-blood pairs versus tumor region pairs.

Using a constant-region primer together with ProtoScript II reverse transcriptase, TCR beta cDNA was made from about 500 ng of total RNA. What produced the TCR beta libraries was three nested multiplex PCR rounds using slightly modified ARM-PCR. Forward primers for TRBV1-TRBV30 and a C-beta reverse primer served the first two PCR rounds, at approximately 10 cycles each. TCRdb redid the calling of the multiplex PCR reads with MiXCR, one entry per CDR3 protein. The sample yields 55,000 or so distinct CDR3 sequences, just over 70% seen once. The CDR3 totals 16 residues. Trimming shortened V by 1 base and J by 7 bases, and 18 bases separated the two germline ends. CDR1 is SGHNT and CDR2 is YYREEE in the germline V gene (reference sequence). Co-extraction yielded RNA and DNA from 20-30 mg of unsorted bulk tissue. Chronic HBV infection affected patients, none of whom had received treatment. For this clonotype: Its antigen is not known.

The V and J genes are TRBV5-4 and TRBJ2-1; D call uncertain. This sequence originates from a man aged 40-55 years with primary liver carcinoma and hepatitis B virus infection. Source material: liver tumor tissue from sampling region 2. As for subset: tumor region T2, inferior pole. The CDR3 DNA reads as TGTGCCAGCAGCTTGTTTTCCAACGGTAACCGGAATGAGCAGTTCTTC. It specifies CASSLFSNGNRNEQFF.